The 2 T cell receptor beta chains presented below share a single source sample, sequenced in a study of blood T cells in healthy people across ages. Sample-barcoded 5' priming and a J-beta primer mix drove a second PCR of roughly 6 to 12 cycles. Each CDR3 protein gets one entry after TCRdb re-called the 5' RACE reads with MiXCR. Of about a million distinct CDR3 sequences in the sample, roughly 51% are singletons; the top ten hold about 20%. The specimen was blood. These receptors all come from a woman aged 55-75 years in good health.

V and J are TRBV28 and TRBJ2-1; TRBD2 is a possible D gene (6 bases). The CDR3 extends over 13 amino acids. CDR1 is MDHEN, CDR2 SYDVKM, per germline. V was pared by 7 bases and J by 7 bases, with 14 bases between. The CDR3 coding sequence is TGTGCCAGCAACAGACTAGTAGAGAATGAGCAGTTCTTC. This sequence encodes CASNRLVENEQFF.

CDR3 residues: CSASALLAGGGTDTQYF. The DNA for the CDR3 is TGCAGTGCTAGTGCCCTTTTAGCGGGAGGAGGCACAGATACGCAGTATTTT. The genes are TRBV20-1 and TRBJ2-3; 10 positions agree with TRBD2. This CDR3 contains 17 residues. Germline loops: CDR1 DFQATT, CDR2 SNEGSKA (reference sequence). After removal of 3 bases from V and 1 base from J, the junction contained 10 bases not matched to a gene.